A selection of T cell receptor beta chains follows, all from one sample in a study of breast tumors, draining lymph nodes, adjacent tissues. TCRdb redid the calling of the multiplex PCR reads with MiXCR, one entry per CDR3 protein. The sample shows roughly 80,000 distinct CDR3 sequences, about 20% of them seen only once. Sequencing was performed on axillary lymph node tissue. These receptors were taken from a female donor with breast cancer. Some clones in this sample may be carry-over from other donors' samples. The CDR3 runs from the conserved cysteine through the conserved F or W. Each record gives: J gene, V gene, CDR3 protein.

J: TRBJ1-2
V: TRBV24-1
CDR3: CATSDRTDTYYGYTF

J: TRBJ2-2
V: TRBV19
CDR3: CASSPRRGLNTGELFF

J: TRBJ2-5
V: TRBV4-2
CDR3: CASSQDWQGFKTQYF

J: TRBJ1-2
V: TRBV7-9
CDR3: CASDGTGSTYGYTF

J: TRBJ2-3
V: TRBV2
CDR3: CASRHATGTTDTQYF

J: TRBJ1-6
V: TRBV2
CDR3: CASSDNSPLHF

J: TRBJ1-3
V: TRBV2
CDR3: CASRGGRGNTIYF

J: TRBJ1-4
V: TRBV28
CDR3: CASSFWDLKPTNEKLFF

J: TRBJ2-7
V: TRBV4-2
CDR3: CASSRNGQGSSYEQYF

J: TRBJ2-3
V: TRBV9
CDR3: CASSTDADTQYF

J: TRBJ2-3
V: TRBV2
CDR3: CASSPGAAATDTQYF

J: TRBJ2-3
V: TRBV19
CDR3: CASSNGAFTDTQYF

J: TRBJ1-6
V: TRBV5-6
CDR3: CASSLTGLGSPLHF

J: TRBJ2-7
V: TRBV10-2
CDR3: CASSSRTGVTYEQYF

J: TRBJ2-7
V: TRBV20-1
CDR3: CSARDRWGLAASSYEQYF

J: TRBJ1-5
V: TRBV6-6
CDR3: CASRFKLTASNQPQHF

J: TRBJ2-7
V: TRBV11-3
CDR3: CASSLTREKASQYF

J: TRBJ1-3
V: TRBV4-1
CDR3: CASSQVWDRSTPISGNTIYF

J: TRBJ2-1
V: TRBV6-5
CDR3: CASSYFHGEQFF

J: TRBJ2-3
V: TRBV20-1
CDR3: CSARGRGGTDTQYF

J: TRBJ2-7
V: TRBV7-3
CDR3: CASSLTGGSSYEQYF

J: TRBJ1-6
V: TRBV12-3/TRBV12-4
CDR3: CASSLARDRASPLHF

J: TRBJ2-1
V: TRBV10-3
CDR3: CAISGTGDHEQFF

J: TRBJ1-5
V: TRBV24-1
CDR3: CATSDSGRYSNQPQHF

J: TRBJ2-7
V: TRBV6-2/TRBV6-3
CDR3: CASSYKPGQGSYEQYF

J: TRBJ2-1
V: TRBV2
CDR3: CASSAISSGSDEQFF

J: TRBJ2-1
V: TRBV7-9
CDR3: CASSLGTVTEQFF